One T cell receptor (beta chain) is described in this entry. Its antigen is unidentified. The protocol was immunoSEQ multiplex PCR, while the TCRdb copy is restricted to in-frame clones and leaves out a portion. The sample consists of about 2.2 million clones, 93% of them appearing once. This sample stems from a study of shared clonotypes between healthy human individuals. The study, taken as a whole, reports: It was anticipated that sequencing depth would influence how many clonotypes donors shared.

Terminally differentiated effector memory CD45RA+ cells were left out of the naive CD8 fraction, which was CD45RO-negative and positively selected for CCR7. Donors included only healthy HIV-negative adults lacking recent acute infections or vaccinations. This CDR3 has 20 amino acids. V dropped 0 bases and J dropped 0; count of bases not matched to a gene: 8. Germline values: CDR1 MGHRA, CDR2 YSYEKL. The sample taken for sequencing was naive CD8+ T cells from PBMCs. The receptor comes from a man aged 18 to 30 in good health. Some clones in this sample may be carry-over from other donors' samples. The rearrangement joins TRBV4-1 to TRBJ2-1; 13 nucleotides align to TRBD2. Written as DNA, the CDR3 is TGCGCCAGCAGCCAAGACCCGGGACTAGCGGGACCGGTCTCCTACAATGAGCAGTTCTTC. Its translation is CASSQDPGLAGPVSYNEQFF.